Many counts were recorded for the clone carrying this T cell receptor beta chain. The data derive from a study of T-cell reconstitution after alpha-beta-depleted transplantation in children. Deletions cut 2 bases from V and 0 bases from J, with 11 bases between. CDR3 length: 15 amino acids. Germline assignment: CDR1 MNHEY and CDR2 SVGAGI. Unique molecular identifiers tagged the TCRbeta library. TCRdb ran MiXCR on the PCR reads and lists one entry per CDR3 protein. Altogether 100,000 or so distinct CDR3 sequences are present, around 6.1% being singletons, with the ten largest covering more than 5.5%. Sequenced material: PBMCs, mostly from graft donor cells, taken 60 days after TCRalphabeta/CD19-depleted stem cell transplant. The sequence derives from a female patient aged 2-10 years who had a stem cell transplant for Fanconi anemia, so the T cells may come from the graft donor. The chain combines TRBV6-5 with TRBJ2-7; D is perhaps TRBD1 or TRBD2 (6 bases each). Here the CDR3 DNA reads TGTGCCAGCAGTTACAGGGGGGCCCTCTCCTACGAGCAGTACTTC. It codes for CASSYRGALSYEQYF.